The 11 T cell receptor beta chains listed next were all sequenced from one sample in a study of PD-1 blockade in classical Hodgkin lymphoma (dated by TCRdb to 2020 to 2022). Library prep was done by the immunoSEQ multiplex PCR assay. TCRdb carries this immuneACCESS record with in-frame sequences only. Its versions omit some clonotypes, under half of them owing to an unresolved V gene in the studies checked, with the rest unexplained. Within this sample are 70,000 to 85,000 clones, with 85% to 95% of them counted one time only. The top ten constitute about 7.6% of the sample. In the paper's terms, the time point label means: cycle 1 day 1 (C1D1), immediately before nivolumab initiation. Every trial patient had relapsed after autologous stem cell transplantation, and cohorts A, B and C differed in prior brentuximab vedotin exposure. The material was peripheral blood mononuclear cells (PBMCs), obtained at baseline. All receptors derive from a human donor with classical Hodgkin lymphoma.

The chain joins TRBV6-5 to TRBJ2-7; a weak D match, TRBD1 (5 bases). This CDR3 is 14 amino acids long. Germline lookup yields CDR1 MNHEY and CDR2 SVGAGI. V lost 9 bases to trimming and J lost 0 bases, with 15 bases between them. CDR3 DNA: TGTGCCAGTCGGTTAGGGGCTGTCTCCTACGAGCAGTACTTC. This translates into CASRLGAVSYEQYF.

The chain links TRBV30 to TRBJ2-2; tentatively, D is TRBD1 (5 bases). The germline V and J ends were trimmed by 4 bases and 2 bases, with 17 bases remaining between them. Germline loops: CDR1 GTSNPN, CDR2 SVGIG (reference sequence). This CDR3 is 16 amino acids long. The CDR3, as DNA: TGTGCCTGGAATTTGGGGCAGTCCGTCAACACCGGGGAGCTGTTTTTT. Its protein is CAWNLGQSVNTGELFF.

The chain joins TRBV7-7 to TRBJ2-5; D is possibly TRBD2 (6 bases). The germline gives CDR1 SSHAT, CDR2 FNYEAQ (reference sequence). Trimming removed 0 bases from V and 5 bases from J, with 13 bases in between. The length of the CDR3 is 15 residues. CDR3 residues: CASSLAEGYWETQYF. CDR3 DNA: TGTGCCAGCAGCTTAGCGGAGGGCTACTGGGAGACCCAGTACTTC. Looking up the rest from reference TRBV7-7 and TRBJ2-5 gives the full variable domain: GAGVSQSPRYKVTKRGQDVTLRCDPISSHATLYWYQQALGQGPEFLTYFNYEAQPDKSGLPSDRFSAERPEGSISTLTIQRTEQRDSAMYRCASSLAEGYWETQYFGPGTRLLVL.

This clone was detected only once. V gene TRBV7-2 combines with J gene TRBJ1-1, with no clear D. The V and J ends lost 9 bases and 0 bases respectively, with 11 bases between them. Germline lookup yields CDR1 SGHTA and CDR2 FQGNSA. The CDR3 is 13 amino acids. The chain's CDR3 is CASYYGMNTEAFF. The DNA for the CDR3 is TGTGCCAGTTACTACGGGATGAACACTGAAGCTTTCTTT.

V usage is TRBV19 and J usage is TRBJ1-2, with D uncertain. Trimming stripped 3 bases from V and 6 bases from J, with 17 bases between. CDR3 length equals 15 residues. In germline, CDR1 is LNHDA, CDR2 SQIVND (reference sequence). The CDR3 sequence: CASSMSAPSGHGYTF. The CDR3 DNA sequence: TGTGCCAGTAGTATGTCCGCCCCGTCGGGTCATGGCTACACCTTC.

As regards this clone: Other DNA sequences from this sample encode an identical CDR3 as well. The DNA for the CDR3 is TGTGCCAGCAGCGTAGGGGGTTCTACTGAAGCTTTCTTT. Translation gives CASSVGGSTEAFF. This sequence joins TRBV9 and TRBJ1-1, with D uncertain. Trimming stripped 0 bases from V and 5 bases from J, with 8 bases between. Germline values: CDR1 SGDLS, CDR2 YYNGEE. The CDR3 extends over 13 amino acids.

The chain links TRBV7-8 to TRBJ1-5; TRBD1 is a possible D gene (5 bases). Trimming took 3 bases from V and 1 from J, leaving 16 bases between them. The CDR3 has 17 residues. Germline CDR1 reads SGHVS; CDR2 reads FQNEAQ. CDR3 region: CASSLIVGRRSNQPQHF. The CDR3, as DNA: TGTGCCAGCAGCTTGATCGTGGGGCGCAGGAGCAATCAGCCCCAGCATTTT.

For the CDR3, the DNA is TGTGCCAGCAGTTCTTTACGTACTAGCGGGCAAACTGACGAGCAGTACTTC. It is translated as CASSSLRTSGQTDEQYF. This sequence joins TRBV27 and TRBJ2-7; 9 bases map to TRBD2. Trimming cost V 4 bases and J 5 bases; bases outside gene matches: 15. Germline-derived CDR1 and CDR2 are MNHEY and SMNVEV (reference sequence). This CDR3 contains 17 residues.

In this sample, this clone turned up once. The DNA of the CDR3 is TGTGCCAGCAGCTTGAGTGGGCAGGACTACGAGCAGTACTTC. It encodes CASSLSGQDYEQYF. The rearrangement joins TRBV5-4 to TRBJ2-7; D gene uncertain. This CDR3 has 14 residues. V was trimmed by 1 base and J by 3 bases, leaving 11 bases between them. The germline gives CDR1 SGHNT, CDR2 YYREEE (reference sequence).

Here the CDR3 DNA reads TGTGCCACCAGCAGAGTGGGGACAGGGCTATATCAGCCCCAGCATTTT. This translates into CATSRVGTGLYQPQHF. The V call is TRBV15, the J call TRBJ1-5, with 9 bases aligning to TRBD1. This CDR3 is 16 amino acids long. Germline-derived CDR1 and CDR2 are LNHNV and YYDKDF (reference sequence). V dropped 1 base and J dropped 5; count of bases not matched to a gene: 6.

This clone occurred a few times. The gene calls are TRBV6-5 and TRBJ1-5, with TRBD1 matching 9 bases. The germline V gene has CDR1 MNHEY and CDR2 SVGAGI. The length of the CDR3 is 15 residues. The V segment lost 6 bases and the J segment 0 bases; nucleotides outside the gene matches: 3. CDR3 protein: CASSLTGGSNQPQHF. The CDR3 nucleotides are TGTGCCAGCAGCTTGACAGGGGGTAGCAATCAGCCCCAGCATTTT.